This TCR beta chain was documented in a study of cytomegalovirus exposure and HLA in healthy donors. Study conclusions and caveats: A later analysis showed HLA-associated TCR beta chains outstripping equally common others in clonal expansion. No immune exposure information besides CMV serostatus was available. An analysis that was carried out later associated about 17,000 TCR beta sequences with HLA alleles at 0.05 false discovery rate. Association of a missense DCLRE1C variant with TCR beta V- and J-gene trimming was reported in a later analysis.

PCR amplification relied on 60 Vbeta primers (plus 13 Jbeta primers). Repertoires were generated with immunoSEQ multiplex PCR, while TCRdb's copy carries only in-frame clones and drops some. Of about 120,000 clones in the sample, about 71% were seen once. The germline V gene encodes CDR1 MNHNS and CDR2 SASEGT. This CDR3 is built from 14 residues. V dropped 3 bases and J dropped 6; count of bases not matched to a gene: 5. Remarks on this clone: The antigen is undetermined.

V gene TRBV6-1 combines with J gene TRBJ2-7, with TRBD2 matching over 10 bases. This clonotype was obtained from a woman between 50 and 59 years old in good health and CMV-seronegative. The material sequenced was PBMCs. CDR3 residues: CASSDLAGASEQYF. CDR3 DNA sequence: TGTGCCAGCAGTGATCTAGCGGGAGCGAGCGAGCAGTACTTC.